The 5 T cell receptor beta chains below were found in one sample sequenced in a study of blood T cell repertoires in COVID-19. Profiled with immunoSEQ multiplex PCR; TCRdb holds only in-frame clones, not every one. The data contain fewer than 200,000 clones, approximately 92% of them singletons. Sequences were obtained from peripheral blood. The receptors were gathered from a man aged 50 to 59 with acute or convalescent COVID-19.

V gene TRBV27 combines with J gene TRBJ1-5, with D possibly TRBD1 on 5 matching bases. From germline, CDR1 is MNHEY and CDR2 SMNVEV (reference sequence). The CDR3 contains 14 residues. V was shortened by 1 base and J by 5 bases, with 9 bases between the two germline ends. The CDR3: CASSLLAGYQPQHF. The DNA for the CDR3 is TGTGCCAGCAGTTTATTGGCAGGGTATCAGCCCCAGCATTTT.

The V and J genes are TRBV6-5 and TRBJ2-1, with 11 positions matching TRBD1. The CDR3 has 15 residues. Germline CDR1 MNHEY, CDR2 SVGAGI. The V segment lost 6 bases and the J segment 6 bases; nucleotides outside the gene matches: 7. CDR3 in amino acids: CASRTLDRGLNEQFF. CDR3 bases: TGTGCCAGCAGAACACTGGACAGGGGGCTCAATGAGCAGTTCTTC.

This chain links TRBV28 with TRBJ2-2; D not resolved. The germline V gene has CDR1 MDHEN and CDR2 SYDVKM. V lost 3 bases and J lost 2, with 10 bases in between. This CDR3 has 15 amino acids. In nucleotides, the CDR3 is TGTGCCAGCAGTTTCGGAGCAGCTAACACCGGGGAGCTGTTTTTT. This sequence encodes CASSFGAANTGELFF.

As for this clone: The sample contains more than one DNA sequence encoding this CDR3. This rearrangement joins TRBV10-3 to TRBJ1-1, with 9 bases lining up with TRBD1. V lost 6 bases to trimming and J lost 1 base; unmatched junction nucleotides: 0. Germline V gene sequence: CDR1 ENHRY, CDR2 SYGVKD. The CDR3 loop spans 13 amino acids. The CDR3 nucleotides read TGTGCCATCAGGGGACAGGGGAACACTGAAGCTTTCTTT. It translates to CAIRGQGNTEAFF.

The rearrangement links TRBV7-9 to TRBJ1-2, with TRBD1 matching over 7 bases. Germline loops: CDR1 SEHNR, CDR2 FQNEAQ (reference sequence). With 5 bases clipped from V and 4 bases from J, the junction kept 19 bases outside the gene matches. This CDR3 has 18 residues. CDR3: CASSPAPLQGSGGYGYTF. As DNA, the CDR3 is TGTGCCAGCAGCCCCGCCCCACTACAGGGGTCTGGAGGCTATGGCTACACCTTC.